These 26 T cell receptor beta chains were all obtained from the same sample, sequenced in a study of blood T cell repertoires in COVID-19. Clones were read by immunoSEQ multiplex PCR, and TCRdb kept only the in-frame ones, dropping some. Of approximately 74,000 clones detected, approximately 88% appear once; the ten largest clones hold over 2%. The sequencing sample was made of peripheral blood. Source of these receptors: an elderly man with active or convalescent COVID-19.

This clone was seen a few times. The chain has TRBV2 and TRBJ1-1; no clear D. Germline CDR1 reads SNHLY; CDR2 reads FYNNEI. The CDR3 consists of 14 residues. The V end was cut by 4 bases, the J end by 4 bases, with 13 bases between. The CDR3 region has the DNA TGTGCCAGCAGTGGTGTGCTGGCAGGCACTGAAGCTTTCTTT. It encodes CASSGVLAGTEAFF.

The CDR3 coding sequence is TGTGCCAGCAGCTTTCGGGGTAGTGAGACCCAGTACTTC. This encodes CASSFRGSETQYF. The chain employs TRBV7-9 and TRBJ2-5; maybe TRBD2 (5 bases). This CDR3 region has 13 residues. Germline V gene lookup returns CDR1 SEHNR and CDR2 FQNEAQ (reference sequence). Trimming cost V 3 bases and J 5 bases, with 10 bases left between them.

J is TRBJ2-7 and V is TRBV6-5; perhaps TRBD1 as D (5 bases). Trimming stripped 6 bases from V and 1 base from J, with 7 bases between. The CDR3 has 12 amino acids. Germline lookup yields CDR1 MNHEY and CDR2 SVGAGI. CDR3 DNA sequence: TGTGCCAGCAGCACAGGTTCCTACGAGCAGTACTTC. Translated: CASSTGSYEQYF.

The CDR3 protein is CASRRDRGANEQFF. The CDR3, as DNA: TGTGCCAGCAGGCGGGACAGGGGGGCCAATGAGCAGTTCTTC. V gene TRBV6-5 combines with J gene TRBJ2-1, with TRBD1 matching over 11 bases. In germline, CDR1 is MNHEY, CDR2 SVGAGI. V lost 6 bases to trimming and J lost 6 bases; unmatched junction nucleotides: 4. This CDR3 region has 14 residues.

This clone was counted between two and nine times. The rearrangement links TRBV11-2 to TRBJ2-7; 8 bases agree with TRBD1. This CDR3 has 15 residues. Germline loops: CDR1 SGHAT, CDR2 FQNNGV. Trimming took 5 bases from V and 7 from J; bases not matched to a gene: 13. The CDR3 DNA follows: TGTGCCAGCAGCAAAGAGGTGACAGGGGAATTGGAGCAGTACTTC. As protein: CASSKEVTGELEQYF.

The rearrangement joins TRBV3-1 (or the pseudogene TRBV3-2) to TRBJ1-6; D uncertain. The CDR3 extends over 17 amino acids. Germline CDR1 LGHDT, CDR2 YNNKEL (reference sequence). V lost 1 base to trimming and J lost 8 bases, with 18 bases between them. The CDR3 DNA reads as TGTGCCAGCAGCCAAGGTCTTTTTCGGGAACGCCATTCACCCCTCCACTTT. Translated: CASSQGLFRERHSPLHF.

The chain uses TRBV4-1 and TRBJ1-2; D remains unclear. Trimming shortened V by 4 bases and J by 4 bases, and 25 bases separated the two germline ends. The CDR3 length is 18 residues. Germline V gene data show CDR1 as MGHRA and CDR2 as YSYEKL. CDR3 amino acids: CASSLSSDLRTYLYGYTF. CDR3 DNA sequence: TGCGCCAGCAGCCTCTCGAGCGATTTGCGCACTTACCTCTATGGCTACACCTTC.

The chain's CDR3 is CASSATGGPDTQYF. CDR3 nucleotide sequence: TGTGCCAGCAGCGCGACGGGGGGGCCAGATACGCAGTATTTT. V and J are TRBV11-2 and TRBJ2-3, with TRBD2 matching 8 bases. Germline V gene data show CDR1 as SGHAT and CDR2 as FQNNGV. J gave up 4 bases and V 5 bases, and 5 bases lay outside the gene matches. The CDR3 is 14 residues long.

J is TRBJ2-4 and V is TRBV4-2; D may be TRBD2 (6 bases). The CDR3 is made up of 16 amino acids. Trimming stripped 1 base from V and 1 base from J, with 11 bases between. Germline V gives CDR1 LGHNA, CDR2 YNFKEQ. CDR3 loop: CASSQVSGDAKNIQYF. CDR3 bases: TGTGCCAGCAGCCAAGTTTCGGGGGATGCCAAAAACATTCAGTACTTC.

This clone was detected only once. This chain uses TRBV7-2 with TRBJ2-1, with a weak D call TRBD2 (6 bases). Trimming left V 2 bases short and J 2 bases short, with 10 bases between. CDR3 length equals 15 residues. In germline, CDR1 is SGHTA, CDR2 FQGNSA. CDR3: CASSLTGEAYNEQFF. CDR3 DNA: TGTGCCAGCAGCTTAACGGGAGAAGCCTACAATGAGCAGTTCTTC.

The chain carries TRBV20-1 and TRBJ1-1; 7 nucleotides align to TRBD1. CDR1 DFQATT and CDR2 SNEGSKA come from the germline V gene (reference sequence). V gave up 6 bases and J gave up 4 bases; unmatched junction bases: 2. CDR3 length: 11 amino acids. The CDR3 region is CSAPGGTEAFF. The CDR3 DNA is TGCAGTGCCCCAGGGGGCACTGAAGCTTTCTTT.

V is TRBV5-4 and J is TRBJ2-4, with 9 bases aligning to TRBD1. Losses at the gene ends were 1 base for V and 1 base for J; bases not matched to a gene: 3. Germline V CDR1 and CDR2: SGHNT, YYREEE (reference sequence). CDR3 length: 16 amino acids. CDR3 amino acids: CASSLTGGFAKNIQYF. The CDR3 DNA sequence: TGTGCCAGCAGCTTGACAGGGGGCTTCGCCAAAAACATTCAGTACTTC.

The rearrangement links TRBV5-4 to TRBJ2-5, with 12 nucleotides matching TRBD2. The CDR3 sequence is 16 residues long. J was trimmed by 0 bases and V by 4 bases; bases with no gene match: 4. Per the germline V gene, CDR1 is SGHNT and CDR2 is YYREEE (reference sequence). Written as DNA, the CDR3 is TGTGCCAGCAGCACAGGACTAGCGGGGTACCAAGAGACCCAGTACTTC. This codes for CASSTGLAGYQETQYF. Together with reference TRBV5-4 and TRBJ2-5, the CDR3 gives the full variable domain: ETGVTQSPTHLIKTRGQQVTLRCSSQSGHNTVSWYQQALGQGPQFIFQYYREEENGRGNFPPRFSGLQFPNYSSELNVNALELDDSALYLCASSTGLAGYQETQYFGPGTRLLVL.

This rearrangement joins TRBV19 to TRBJ1-1, with D possibly being TRBD1 (5 bases). From germline, CDR1 is LNHDA and CDR2 SQIVND (reference sequence). V was cut by 3 bases and J by 3 bases, with 11 bases left in between. The CDR3 spans 14 residues. The CDR3 coding sequence is TGTGCCAGTAGTATGATGGGGGGTCACACTGAAGCTTTCTTT. Amino acids: CASSMMGGHTEAFF.

The chain combines TRBV27 with TRBJ2-2, with 7 bases lining up with TRBD1. Trimming took 5 bases from V and 5 from J; bases not matched to a gene: 11. The V gene's germline CDR1 is MNHEY and CDR2 SMNVEV (reference sequence). The CDR3 totals 16 residues. The CDR3 bases are TGTGCCAGCAGTCTCACAGGGGATTCGCGGACCGGGGAGCTGTTTTTT. Protein sequence: CASSLTGDSRTGELFF.

The rearrangement links TRBV27 to TRBJ2-1; tentatively, D is TRBD2 (5 bases). This CDR3 spans 14 amino acids. Deletions cut 3 bases from V and 4 bases from J, with 10 bases between. Germline V gene lookup returns CDR1 MNHEY and CDR2 SMNVEV (reference sequence). The CDR3 DNA reads as TGTGCCAGCAGTTTTCGACGGGATTACAATGAGCAGTTCTTC. Amino acids: CASSFRRDYNEQFF.

The J gene is TRBJ2-7, the V gene TRBV2, with D perhaps matching TRBD1 (7 bases). CDR1 is SNHLY, CDR2 FYNNEI, per germline. Trimming removed 8 bases at V and 6 bases at J, with 17 bases between. This CDR3 is built from 13 residues. CDR3 sequence: CASLISQGGEQYF. The CDR3 DNA reads as TGTGCCAGCTTGATCAGCCAGGGGGGCGAGCAGTACTTC.

The rearrangement uses TRBV2 and TRBJ2-3; 14 bases are a match to TRBD2. This CDR3 is built from 13 residues. The ends lost 11 bases at V and 5 bases at J; junction bases unmatched: 3. CDR1 is SNHLY, CDR2 FYNNEI, per germline. Here the CDR3 DNA reads TGTGCCGGCGGGACTAGCGGGGGAGATACGCAGTATTTT. This encodes CAGGTSGGDTQYF.

This sequence joins TRBV29-1 and TRBJ2-2, with D possibly TRBD2 on 6 matching bases. In germline, CDR1 is SQVTM, CDR2 ANQGSEA. The germline V and J ends were trimmed by 7 bases and 7 bases, with 16 bases remaining between them. This CDR3 has 13 amino acids. CDR3 loop: CSARLVTDGELFF. CDR3 coding DNA: TGCAGCGCCCGACTAGTAACAGACGGGGAGCTGTTTTTT.

The chain couples TRBV11-3 to TRBJ2-1, with TRBD2 matching over 8 bases. The CDR3 length is 16 residues. V lost 1 base and J lost 4; bases outside the gene matches: 6. CDR1 is SGHNT, CDR2 YENEEA, per germline. The DNA of the CDR3 is TGTGCCAGCAGCTTAGGATGGAGCGGGGGATACAATGAGCAGTTCTTC. Protein product: CASSLGWSGGYNEQFF.

This clone showed up just a few times. The chain uses TRBV4-1 and TRBJ2-5, with D perhaps TRBD2 (5 bases). CDR3 length equals 13 residues. CDR1 MGHRA and CDR2 YSYEKL come from the germline V gene. V was pared by 4 bases and J by 4 bases, with 10 bases between. The CDR3 DNA follows: TGCGCCAGCAGCCGTCTAGCATCAGAGACCCAGTACTTC. Translating it yields CASSRLASETQYF.

The V and J genes are TRBV5-6 and TRBJ2-6, with D possibly being TRBD1 (5 bases). Looked up from germline, CDR1 is SGHDT and CDR2 is YYEEEE. The CDR3 is 17 amino acids. The germline V and J ends were trimmed by 4 bases and 4 bases, with 18 bases remaining between them. CDR3 protein: CASSLKIGAKGANVLTF. The CDR3 DNA reads as TGTGCCAGCAGCCTAAAAATAGGGGCGAAGGGGGCCAACGTCCTGACTTTC. Variable domain in full (rest from reference TRBV5-6 and TRBJ2-6): DAGVTQSPTHLIKTRGQQVTLRCSPKSGHDTVSWYQQALGQGPQFIFQYYEEEERQRGNFPDRFSGHQFPNYSSELNVNALLLGDSALYLCASSLKIGAKGANVLTFGAGSRLTVL.

This clone has a handful of counts. V is TRBV5-4 and J is TRBJ2-7; 9 bases are shared with TRBD1. The trim removed 0 bases at V and 2 bases at J, leaving 3 bases unmatched. The germline V gene encodes CDR1 SGHNT and CDR2 YYREEE (reference sequence). The CDR3 length is 15 residues. The CDR3 DNA reads as TGTGCCAGCAGCTTGGCCGGGACAGGGACCTACGAGCAGTACTTC. Residues: CASSLAGTGTYEQYF. The complete variable domain, with remaining parts taken from reference TRBV5-4 and TRBJ2-7, reads ETGVTQSPTHLIKTRGQQVTLRCSSQSGHNTVSWYQQALGQGPQFIFQYYREEENGRGNFPPRFSGLQFPNYSSELNVNALELDDSALYLCASSLAGTGTYEQYFGPGTRLTVT.

This clone was counted only a few times. The rearrangement joins TRBV19 to TRBJ1-6, with D possibly matching TRBD1 (5 bases). V was pared by 5 bases and J by 10 bases, with 12 bases between. From germline, CDR1 is LNHDA and CDR2 SQIVND (reference sequence). The CDR3 is 13 residues long. The CDR3 DNA sequence: TGTGCCAGTAGTCAGGGTGGCGGCTCACCCCTCCACTTT. Translated, it gives CASSQGGGSPLHF.

The chain employs TRBV10-3 and TRBJ2-3; weak D call: TRBD1 (6 bases). Germline V lookup: CDR1 ENHRY, CDR2 SYGVKD. The CDR3 has 20 amino acids. Trimming took off 0 bases at V and 0 bases at J, with 22 bases between the two ends. The CDR3 DNA sequence: TGTGCCATCAGTGAGTCGAACCCTGCACAGGGCGTGGTTAGCACAGATACGCAGTATTTT. It yields the protein CAISESNPAQGVVSTDTQYF.

The chain couples TRBV5-1 to TRBJ2-1, with 15 bases aligning to TRBD2. Trimming removed 4 bases from V and 7 bases from J; junction bases left unmatched: 3. The V gene's germline CDR1 is SGHRS and CDR2 YFSETQ. This CDR3 is built from 15 residues. The chain's CDR3 is CASSTGTSGGNEQFF. DNA for the CDR3: TGCGCCAGCAGCACCGGGACTAGCGGGGGGAATGAGCAGTTCTTC.